Below, 3 T cell receptor beta chains from the same sample are listed, as sequenced in a study of blood T cell repertoires in COVID-19. Clones were sequenced by immunoSEQ multiplex PCR, and TCRdb holds only the in-frame ones, with some missing. Of about 150,000 clones in the sample, about 85% were seen once. The sample taken for sequencing was peripheral blood. Every receptor here comes from a woman in her 70s with acute or convalescent COVID-19.

The chain is built from TRBV2 and TRBJ2-3, with TRBD2 identical over 8 bases. There are 16 residues in the CDR3. The V and J ends lost 3 bases and 4 bases, in that order; junction bases with no gene match: 9. In germline, CDR1 is SNHLY, CDR2 FYNNEI. The CDR3 DNA is TGTGCCAGCAGTGAGTCAGGACTAGCCGGCGCAGATACGCAGTATTTT. It encodes CASSESGLAGADTQYF.

DNA of the CDR3: TGTGCCAGCAGCCAAGATCCGGGACAGAGCTCTGGAAACACCATATATTTT. Translated, it gives CASSQDPGQSSGNTIYF. V usage is TRBV3-1 (or the pseudogene TRBV3-2) and J usage is TRBJ1-3; 7 positions match TRBD1. Germline V gives CDR1 LGHDT, CDR2 YNNKEL (reference sequence). V dropped 0 bases and J dropped 0; count of bases not matched to a gene: 5. The CDR3 extends over 17 amino acids.

The rearrangement uses TRBV11-2 and TRBJ2-3; 7 bases map to TRBD1. This CDR3 is built from 15 residues. V lost 5 bases to trimming and J lost 1 base; unmatched junction nucleotides: 6. Per the germline V gene, CDR1 is SGHAT and CDR2 is FQNNGV. CDR3 bases: TGTGCCAGCAGCCAAGGGGGCGGCGGCACAGATACGCAGTATTTT. It specifies CASSQGGGGTDTQYF.